The rows below give T cell receptor beta chains drawn from one sample of a study of T cell repertoires in cytomegalovirus infection. TCRdb reprocessed the reads with MiXCR, giving one entry per CDR3 protein. The sample has around 340,000 distinct CDR3 sequences, roughly 29% seen once. Their specific antigens are unknown. The sequences come from cultured PBMCs, collected from culture after CMV antigen stimulation. The receptors originated from a human donor in good health (CMV status not recorded). Some clones in this sample may be carry-over from other donors' samples. CDR3s include the opening cysteine and the closing phenylalanine or tryptophan. A D gene is named only where the DNA matches it firmly. Some rows have no size entry. The others give once, few or many, or a class for an expanded clone.

once,TRBV29-1,11,TRBJ2-2,.,TGCAGCGTTGAGGTAGCCGGGGAGCTGTTTTTT,CSVEVAGELFF
few,TRBV12-5,17,TRBJ2-5,TRBD1,TGTGCTAGTGGTTTGGCGGGACAGGGGGCGAGGGAAGAGACCCAGTACTTC,CASGLAGQGAREETQYF
many,TRBV12-3/TRBV12-4,13,TRBJ1-4,.,TGTGCCAGCAGACGGACTATAAATGAAAAACTGTTTTTT,CASRRTINEKLFF
.,TRBV27,13,TRBJ1-6,.,TGTGCCAGCAGTTTATCCTGGGGTTCACCCCTCCACTTT,CASSLSWGSPLHF
.,TRBV12-5,12,TRBJ2-5,.,TGTGCTAGTGGTTTGGGCCAAGAGACCCAGTACTTC,CASGLGQETQYF
.,TRBV19,14,TRBJ2-1,TRBD2,TGTGCCAGTAGTCACTCCGGGGGGTACAATGAGCAGTTCTTC,CASSHSGGYNEQFF
few,TRBV7-6,15,TRBJ2-2,.,TGTGCCAGCGAGCGGCAGGCCCTGAACACCGGGGAGCTGTTTTTT,CASERQALNTGELFF
.,TRBV6-8,17,TRBJ1-2,TRBD1,TGTGCCAGCAGTTACTCGACGGGACAGGGTTCAAGGCATGGCTACACCTTC,CASSYSTGQGSRHGYTF
few,TRBV12-3/TRBV12-4,13,TRBJ2-4,.,TGTGCCAGCAGGGCGGGGAGGGGGAACATTCAGTACTTC,CASRAGRGNIQYF
.,TRBV7-6,15,TRBJ2-1,.,TGTGCCAGCAGCTTATCTTCGGGAAAGGACGGTGAGCAGTTCTTC,CASSLSSGKDGEQFF
.,TRBV12-3/TRBV12-4,14,TRBJ1-5,.,TGTGCCAGCAGTCACTCATTACGTGGTCAGCCCCAGCATTTT,CASSHSLRGQPQHF
.,TRBV10-2,12,TRBJ1-1,.,TGCGCCAGCAGTGCAGGGGAGGCAGAAGCTTTCTTT,CASSAGEAEAFF
.,TRBV6-5,15,TRBJ2-3,.,TGTGCCAGCGGGGGGAGAAGATCCTACACAGATACGCAGTATTTT,CASGGRRSYTDTQYF
few,TRBV29-1,12,TRBJ2-1,.,TGCAGCGTTGAGGTGAGCCGACAAGAGCAGTTCTTC,CSVEVSRQEQFF
few,TRBV24-1,15,TRBJ1-5,.,TGTGCCACCAGTGATTCGAATGGCCGTAATCAGCCCCAGCATTTT,CATSDSNGRNQPQHF
.,TRBV20-1,20,TRBJ2-4,TRBD2,TGCAGTGCTAGAGAACATACCGGGACTAGCGGGAAGAAAACCAAAAACATTCAGTACTTC,CSAREHTGTSGKKTKNIQYF
.,TRBV10-2,12,TRBJ2-1,TRBD2,TGCGCCAGTGGACTAGTGGGGAATGAGCAGTTCTTC,CASGLVGNEQFF
few,TRBV12-3/TRBV12-4,14,TRBJ1-5,.,TGTGCCAGCAGTTTCTCAGGGTTCTATCAGCCCCAGCATTTT,CASSFSGFYQPQHF
few,TRBV6-1,14,TRBJ1-2,TRBD1,TGTGCCAGCAGTGCCTCCCAGGGGGACTATGGCTACACCTTC,CASSASQGDYGYTF
few,TRBV19,17,TRBJ2-6,.,TGTGCCAGTAGTTCGGTCGCTTTTTCCTCTGGGGCCAACGTCCTGACTTTC,CASSSVAFSSGANVLTF
few,TRBV11-2,14,TRBJ2-1,.,TGTGCCAGCAGCCCAACTTGGGGGTACAATGAGCAGTTCTTC,CASSPTWGYNEQFF
few,TRBV7-8,14,TRBJ2-1,.,TGTGCCAGCAGCTCCCTGTCTACAGGCAATGAGCAGTTCTTC,CASSSLSTGNEQFF
few,TRBV7-2,13,TRBJ1-5,.,TGTGCCAGCAGCCTGGGGACTCGGCAGCCCCAGCATTTT,CASSLGTRQPQHF
few,TRBV28,18,TRBJ2-7,.,TGTGCCAGCAGTTTACTCGCCAGCATGAAACTCCTAGCCTACGAGCAGTACTTC,CASSLLASMKLLAYEQYF
.,TRBV24-1,13,TRBJ1-1,.,TGTGCCACCAGTGATTGGGGGGACACTGAAGCTTTCTTT,CATSDWGDTEAFF
.,TRBV29-1,12,TRBJ2-7,.,TGCAGCGTTGGCAGGAGTATCTACGAGCAGTACTTC,CSVGRSIYEQYF
.,TRBV2,15,TRBJ2-7,.,TGTGCCAGCAGCCCTCAGTCGGCCCCCGGCTACGAGCAGTACTTC,CASSPQSAPGYEQYF
.,TRBV7-2,15,TRBJ2-7,.,TGTGCCAGCAGCTACGCATGGGGTCTGGGCTACGAGCAGTACTTC,CASSYAWGLGYEQYF
.,TRBV6-2/TRBV6-3,17,TRBJ1-2,.,TGTGCCAGCAGTAAACGAGCGCAAGGGACGAAGGGCTATGGCTACACCTTC,CASSKRAQGTKGYGYTF
few,TRBV7-9,17,TRBJ2-3,TRBD2,TGTGCCAGCAGCCGGATGGGACTAGCGGGAGACACAGATACGCAGTATTTT,CASSRMGLAGDTDTQYF
.,TRBV29-1,15,TRBJ1-1,TRBD1,TGCAGCGTTGAAGCGGGGACAGGGGGGAACACTGAAGCTTTCTTT,CSVEAGTGGNTEAFF
few,TRBV7-9,13,TRBJ1-4,TRBD1,TGTGCCAGCATAGAGGGGGCAGAGGAAAAACTGTTTTTT,CASIEGAEEKLFF
few,TRBV5-4,15,TRBJ1-3,TRBD1,TGTGCCAGCAGCACCACCGGACAGGGTGGAAACACCATATATTTT,CASSTTGQGGNTIYF
many,TRBV7-8,17,TRBJ2-7,.,TGTGCCAGCAGCTTAGCCGCGGGGCGGACCCACCCCTACGAGCAGTACTTC,CASSLAAGRTHPYEQYF
.,TRBV18,15,TRBJ2-1,.,TGTGCCAGCTCAGGGACAATGAGCTCCTACAATGAGCAGTTCTTC,CASSGTMSSYNEQFF
.,TRBV19,16,TRBJ2-2,TRBD2,TGTGCCAGTAGTATCGCTAGCGGGGGTAACACCGGGGAGCTGTTTTTT,CASSIASGGNTGELFF
.,TRBV19,13,TRBJ1-4,.,TGTGCCGTACCCGAGAGGACTAATGAAAAACTGTTTTTT,CAVPERTNEKLFF
.,TRBV10-3,12,TRBJ1-2,.,TGTGCCATCAGTGACCAGGACTCTGCCTACACCTTC,CAISDQDSAYTF
.,TRBV4-1,13,TRBJ1-1,TRBD1,TGCGCCAGCAGCCAGGGACAGCTCGGTGAAGCTTTCTTT,CASSQGQLGEAFF
.,TRBV10-3,13,TRBJ2-7,.,TGTGCCATCAGTAAAGAGCCAACCTACGAGCAGTACTTC,CAISKEPTYEQYF
once,TRBV4-2,14,TRBJ1-5,.,TGTGCCAGCAGCCCGACAGAAACAGGACAGCCCCAGCATTTT,CASSPTETGQPQHF
few,TRBV6-5,16,TRBJ2-3,TRBD2,TGTGCCAGCAGTTACTCCTTTAGCGGGGCCGGAGATACGCAGTATTTT,CASSYSFSGAGDTQYF
few,TRBV7-9,15,TRBJ1-6,TRBD1,TGTGCCAGCAGCTTAACCACAGGGGGCGATTCACCCCTCCACTTT,CASSLTTGGDSPLHF